This entry lists 8 T cell receptor beta chains sequenced from one sample in a study of control samples from healthy donors and cancer patients. The method was immunoSEQ multiplex PCR; TCRdb's version includes in-frame clones alone and lacks a portion of them. The table has roughly 150,000 clones, about 91% seen once. Input material: blood. The receptors were sampled from a man younger than 35 in good health.

The V gene is TRBV5-4, the J gene TRBJ2-3, with TRBD1 matching 8 bases. V was clipped by 4 bases and J by 1 base; unmatched bases: 5. Germline-derived CDR1 and CDR2 are SGHNT and YYREEE (reference sequence). CDR3 length: 15 amino acids. The CDR3 sequence is CASSLDRVGTDTQYF. CDR3 bases: TGTGCCAGCAGCCTGGACAGGGTGGGCACAGATACGCAGTATTTT.

V and J are TRBV7-2 and TRBJ2-7; D is unresolved. This CDR3 is 13 amino acids long. Germline V gene sequence: CDR1 SGHTA, CDR2 FQGNSA. Trimming took off 4 bases at V and 5 bases at J, with 12 bases between the two ends. In DNA, the CDR3 is TGTGCCAGCAGCTCGCGACCCGATGACGAGCAGTACTTC. Translation gives CASSSRPDDEQYF.

This rearrangement joins TRBV28 to TRBJ2-1; a possible D gene is TRBD2 (7 bases). The CDR3 totals 14 residues. V lost 8 bases, J lost 2 bases, and 13 bases lay in between. Germline CDR1 MDHEN, CDR2 SYDVKM. Written as DNA, the CDR3 is TGTGCCAGCGGAGGGGGGGCGACCTACAATGAGCAGTTCTTC. It specifies CASGGGATYNEQFF.

The chain has TRBV3-1 (or the pseudogene TRBV3-2) and TRBJ1-1; no firm D call. V lost 7 bases to trimming and J lost 4 bases, with 16 bases between them. Germline lookup yields CDR1 LGHDT and CDR2 YNNKEL (reference sequence). This CDR3 is 14 amino acids long. The CDR3 region is CASISEGLSTEAFF. The CDR3, as DNA: TGTGCCAGCATTAGCGAGGGATTAAGCACTGAAGCTTTCTTT.

The chain has TRBV20-1 and TRBJ1-1, with a weak D call TRBD1 (6 bases). Germline values: CDR1 DFQATT, CDR2 SNEGSKA (reference sequence). Trimming stripped 6 bases from V and 11 bases from J, with 16 bases between. The CDR3 loop spans 11 amino acids. CDR3 sequence reads: CSASSGGSAFF. In DNA, the CDR3 is TGCAGTGCCTCCTCGGGGGGCAGTGCTTTCTTT.

This chain uses TRBV19 with TRBJ1-1; D possibly corresponds to TRBD1 (5 bases). The CDR3 contains 15 residues. Germline lookup yields CDR1 LNHDA and CDR2 SQIVND (reference sequence). V dropped 9 bases and J dropped 6 bases, with 23 bases sitting between them. The CDR3 loop is CASSSGAGGEPEAFF. CDR3 in DNA: TGTGCCAGCTCCAGTGGGGCCGGGGGGGAGCCTGAAGCTTTCTTT.

This chain joins TRBV7-9 and TRBJ1-2; no reliable D call. V lost 3 bases, J lost 6 bases, and 11 bases lay in between. The germline CDR1 and CDR2 sequences are SEHNR and FQNEAQ (reference sequence). The CDR3 sequence is 13 residues long. The chain's CDR3 is CASSFGRLDGYTF. DNA of the CDR3: TGTGCCAGCAGCTTCGGACGGCTGGATGGCTACACCTTC.

This chain connects TRBV6-8 to TRBJ2-2; possibly TRBD1 or TRBD2 for D (5 bases each). Germline V gives CDR1 MNHGY, CDR2 SAAAGT. The length of the CDR3 is 13 residues. Trimming cost V 6 bases and J 8 bases, with 13 bases left between them. The CDR3 DNA reads as TGTGCCAGCAGGGGGACGGGGATGGGGGAGCTGTTTTTT. Translated: CASRGTGMGELFF.